The 21 T cell receptor beta chains listed next were all sequenced from one sample in a study of shared clonotypes between healthy human individuals. TCRdb's table, derived via immunoSEQ multiplex PCR, lists solely in-frame clones and lacks some. Of approximately 720,000 clones listed, about 92% are singletons. Naive CD8 cells lacked CD45RO and underwent positive selection for CCR7, leaving out terminally differentiated effector memory CD45RA+ cells. The sample taken for sequencing was naive CD8+ T cells sorted from blood. The receptor source for this set is a young man in good health.

The chain joins TRBV4-3 to TRBJ2-7; D is perhaps TRBD1 (5 bases). The V and J ends lost 0 bases and 5 bases respectively, with 11 bases between them. This CDR3 contains 14 residues. CDR1 LGHNA and CDR2 YSLEER come from the germline V gene. The CDR3 sequence is CASSQDFVGDEQYF. In nucleotides, the CDR3 is TGCGCCAGCAGCCAAGATTTTGTAGGGGACGAGCAGTACTTC.

V and J are TRBV19 and TRBJ2-7, with D perhaps assigned TRBD1 or TRBD2 (5 bases each). This CDR3 spans 13 amino acids. V lost 5 bases and J lost 3, with 11 bases in between. Germline V gene lookup returns CDR1 LNHDA and CDR2 SQIVND (reference sequence). CDR3 amino acids: CASSPGTVYEQYF. The CDR3 DNA sequence: TGTGCCAGTAGTCCCGGGACGGTCTACGAGCAGTACTTC.

Concerning this clone: The sample has other DNA sequences that encode this CDR3 too. The chain is built from TRBV29-1 and TRBJ2-7; D is perhaps TRBD1 (6 bases). This CDR3 contains 11 residues. Trimming cost V 6 bases and J 3 bases, with 9 bases left between them. Germline V gene sequence: CDR1 SQVTM, CDR2 ANQGSEA. DNA for the CDR3: TGCAGCGTCGTGACAGGCTACGAGCAGTACTTC. Residues: CSVVTGYEQYF.

The rearrangement links TRBV6-1 to TRBJ2-3, with 7 bases matching TRBD1. V shed 6 bases and J 4 bases; nucleotides not matched to a gene: 7. The CDR3 covers 14 residues. The V gene's germline CDR1 is MNHNS and CDR2 SASEGT. CDR3 DNA: TGTGCCAGCAGGACAGGGTGGATCCCAGATACGCAGTATTTT. It is translated as CASRTGWIPDTQYF.

The V gene is TRBV10-3, the J gene TRBJ2-1; 7 nucleotides agree with TRBD2. V lost 10 bases and J lost 6; bases outside the gene matches: 6. Germline loops: CDR1 ENHRY, CDR2 SYGVKD. This CDR3 spans 12 amino acids. The CDR3 bases are TGTGCCAGCGGGAGCTTTAGCAATGAGCAGTTCTTC. Protein product: CASGSFSNEQFF.

The CDR3 region is CASSQEWRGRNTGELFF. The CDR3 nucleotides read TGCGCCAGCAGCCAAGAATGGCGCGGGAGGAACACCGGGGAGCTGTTTTTT. V is TRBV4-1 and J is TRBJ2-2; TRBD2 matches at 7 bases. The trim removed 0 bases at V and 1 base at J, leaving 5 bases unmatched. The CDR3 has 17 residues. CDR1 is MGHRA and CDR2 is YSYEKL in the germline V gene.

This chain joins TRBV5-5 and TRBJ1-2; the D is unclear. V was clipped by 4 bases and J by 1 base, with 8 bases between them. CDR1 is SGHKS, CDR2 YYEKEE, per germline (reference sequence). The CDR3 covers 13 residues. The CDR3, as DNA: TGTGCCAGCAGCCGTTCACGTAACTATGGCTACACCTTC. Its protein is CASSRSRNYGYTF.

This clone has a handful of counts. V is TRBV30 and J is TRBJ2-7, with D possibly matching TRBD1 (5 bases). Germline CDR1 GTSNPN, CDR2 SVGIG (reference sequence). The CDR3 runs to 14 residues. The ends were cut back, 2 bases at V and 1 base at J, with 12 bases in the middle. Here the CDR3 reads CAWSRGAQSYEQYF. In DNA, the CDR3 is TGTGCCTGGAGTAGGGGTGCCCAGTCCTACGAGCAGTACTTC.

Regarding this clone: In the same sample, other DNA sequences code for this CDR3. The V and J genes are TRBV27 and TRBJ2-1, with 13 bases that match TRBD2. Losses at the gene ends were 6 bases for V and 7 bases for J; bases not matched to a gene: 3. Germline values: CDR1 MNHEY, CDR2 SMNVEV (reference sequence). The CDR3 covers 14 residues. CDR3 DNA: TGTGCCAGCAGGCCGGGACTAGCGGGGAATGAGCAGTTCTTC. Residues: CASRPGLAGNEQFF.

Here the CDR3 DNA reads TGTGCCAGCAGCCCGGAGTCGGATTCCTACAATGAGCAGTTCTTC. Translating it yields CASSPESDSYNEQFF. V usage is TRBV7-2 and J usage is TRBJ2-1; D unresolved. The CDR3 is 15 amino acids. With 5 bases removed from V and 1 base from J, the gap between germline ends came to 12 bases. Per germline, CDR1 SGHTA and CDR2 FQGNSA.

V and J are TRBV28 and TRBJ2-7; 9 bases are a match to TRBD1. Germline CDR1 MDHEN, CDR2 SYDVKM. The V segment lost 6 bases and the J segment 3 bases; nucleotides outside the gene matches: 15. The CDR3 totals 17 residues. DNA of the CDR3: TGTGCCAGCAGCACATACCGGGACAGGGCAGGGAGCTACGAGCAGTACTTC. It codes for CASSTYRDRAGSYEQYF. Drawing the rest from reference TRBV28 and TRBJ2-7, the complete variable domain is DVKVTQSSRYLVKRTGEKVFLECVQDMDHENMFWYRQDPGLGLRLIYFSYDVKMKEKGDIPEGYSVSREKKERFSLILESASTNQTSMYLCASSTYRDRAGSYEQYFGPGTRLTVT.

There are a few counts of this clone. The rearrangement links TRBV9 to TRBJ1-4; tentative D call: TRBD1 (5 bases). Between the trimmed V and J ends, which lost 2 bases and 0 bases, there was a span of 5 bases. CDR3 size: 14 residues. The germline V gene encodes CDR1 SGDLS and CDR2 YYNGEE. CDR3 sequence (DNA): TGTGCCAGCAGCGTGGGGCCAACTAATGAAAAACTGTTTTTT. Encoded protein: CASSVGPTNEKLFF.

The chain carries TRBV28 and TRBJ2-5; TRBD1 might be the D (6 bases). Germline V lookup: CDR1 MDHEN, CDR2 SYDVKM. The CDR3 consists of 16 residues. V was trimmed by 7 bases and J by 3 bases, leaving 21 bases between them. DNA for the CDR3: TGTGCCAGCACCCAAGACAGGACCACGATCAAAGAGACCCAGTACTTC. Its translation: CASTQDRTTIKETQYF.

V and J are TRBV2 and TRBJ1-4; D gene unclear. The CDR3 covers 13 residues. From germline, CDR1 is SNHLY and CDR2 FYNNEI. The germline V and J ends were trimmed by 7 bases and 5 bases, with 11 bases remaining between them. CDR3: CASTEGRNEKLFF. CDR3 bases: TGTGCCAGCACCGAGGGTCGGAATGAAAAACTGTTTTTT.

V gene TRBV7-9 combines with J gene TRBJ2-1, with D uncertain. The CDR3 sequence is 15 residues long. V was pared by 5 bases and J by 4 bases, with 15 bases between. Germline V gene lookup returns CDR1 SEHNR and CDR2 FQNEAQ (reference sequence). CDR3 DNA: TGTGCCAGCAGCCCGGACCCCCGCGCTTACAATGAGCAGTTCTTC. Translation: CASSPDPRAYNEQFF.

The gene calls are TRBV7-8 and TRBJ2-5; 8 bases map to TRBD2. The CDR3 runs to 14 residues. V shed 0 bases, J shed 5 bases, and the junction held 2 bases outside the gene matches. Germline lookup yields CDR1 SGHVS and CDR2 FQNEAQ. CDR3 sequence: CASSLAGRVETQYF. The CDR3 DNA follows: TGTGCCAGCAGCTTAGCCGGGAGGGTTGAGACCCAGTACTTC.

The chain uses TRBV15 and TRBJ2-1, with D possibly matching TRBD2 (6 bases). The germline gives CDR1 LNHNV, CDR2 YYDKDF (reference sequence). The germline V and J ends were trimmed by 11 bases and 8 bases, with 19 bases remaining between them. The CDR3 consists of 13 residues. The CDR3 DNA sequence: TGTGCCCTATCCGGGAGTTCAGGCGATGAGCAGTTCTTC. Protein: CALSGSSGDEQFF.

V is TRBV18 and J is TRBJ1-3; 7 bases fit TRBD1. V gave up 4 bases and J gave up 2 bases; unmatched junction bases: 5. CDR3 length: 15 residues. CDR1 is KGHSH and CDR2 is LQKENI in the germline V gene. Here the CDR3 DNA reads TGTGCCAGCTCACTAACACAGGGGACTGGAAACACCATATATTTT. Translation: CASSLTQGTGNTIYF.

This clone was counted a single time. The gene calls are TRBV29-1 and TRBJ2-5; D ambiguous. Germline V gene lookup returns CDR1 SQVTM and CDR2 ANQGSEA. V was cut by 3 bases and J by 2 bases, with 16 bases left in between. The CDR3 is made up of 15 amino acids. The CDR3 nucleotides read TGCAGCGTTGAGTGGGCAGCTCTCTTTCAAGAGACCCAGTACTTC. Its translation is CSVEWAALFQETQYF.

The chain employs TRBV7-3 and TRBJ1-2, with TRBD1 matching 8 bases. J lost 7 bases, V lost 2 bases, and 6 bases had no gene match. The CDR3 runs 14 residues. The germline V gene encodes CDR1 SGHTA and CDR2 FQGTGA. In DNA, the CDR3 is TGTGCCAGCAGCTTAGGACAGGGAAGGACTGGCTACACCTTC. Amino acid sequence: CASSLGQGRTGYTF.

The chain recombines TRBV7-9 with TRBJ1-1; unclear D gene. Germline assignment: CDR1 SEHNR and CDR2 FQNEAQ (reference sequence). Deletions cut 5 bases from V and 5 bases from J, with 12 bases between. The CDR3 is 13 residues long. The CDR3 sequence is CASSSPTGTEAFF. In DNA form, the CDR3 reads TGTGCCAGCAGCAGCCCTACGGGTACTGAAGCTTTCTTT. Full variable domain (rest looked up from reference TRBV7-9 and TRBJ1-1): DTGVSQNPRHKITKRGQNVTFRCDPISEHNRLYWYRQTLGQGPEFLTYFQNEAQLEKSRLLSDRFSAERPKGSFSTLEIQRTEQGDSAMYLCASSSPTGTEAFFGQGTRLTVV.